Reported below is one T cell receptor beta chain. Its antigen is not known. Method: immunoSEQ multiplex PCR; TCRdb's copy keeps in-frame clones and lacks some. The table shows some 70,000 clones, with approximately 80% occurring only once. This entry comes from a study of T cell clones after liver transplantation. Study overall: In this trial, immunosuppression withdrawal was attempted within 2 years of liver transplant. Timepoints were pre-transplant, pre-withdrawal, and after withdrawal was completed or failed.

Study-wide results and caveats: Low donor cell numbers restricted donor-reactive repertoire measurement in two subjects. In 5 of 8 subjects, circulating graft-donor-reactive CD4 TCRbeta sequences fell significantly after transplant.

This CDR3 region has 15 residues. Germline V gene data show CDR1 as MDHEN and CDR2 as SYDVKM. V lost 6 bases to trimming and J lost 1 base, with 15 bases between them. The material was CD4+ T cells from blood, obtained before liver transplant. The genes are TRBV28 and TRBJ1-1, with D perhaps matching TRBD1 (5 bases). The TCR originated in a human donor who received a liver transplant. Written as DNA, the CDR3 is TGTGCCAGCAGGGGTCCAGGACACCCGAACACTGAAGCTTTCTTT. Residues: CASRGPGHPNTEAFF. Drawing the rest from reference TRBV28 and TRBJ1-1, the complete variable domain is DVKVTQSSRYLVKRTGEKVFLECVQDMDHENMFWYRQDPGLGLRLIYFSYDVKMKEKGDIPEGYSVSREKKERFSLILESASTNQTSMYLCASRGPGHPNTEAFFGQGTRLTVV.